The 7 T cell receptor beta chains in this list originate from one sample, sequenced in a study of CD8 T cells in ankylosing spondylitis. TCRdb called the 5' RACE reads again in MiXCR, with one record for every CDR3 protein. The table records about 39,000 distinct CDR3 sequences, about a tenth of them present only once. Sequencing was carried out using blood, either unsorted or a sorted T cell fraction (not recorded which). The receptors were sampled from a male donor with ankylosing spondylitis or in good health (not recorded which).

This clonotype has a count of ten or more. This chain joins TRBV3-1 and TRBJ2-2; D is uncertain. The CDR3 runs to 12 residues. V was cut by 1 base and J by 6 bases, with 3 bases left in between. Germline V gives CDR1 LGHDT, CDR2 YNNKEL (reference sequence). In DNA form, the CDR3 reads TGTGCCAGCAGCCAAGCGTCCGGGGAGCTGTTTTTT. This codes for CASSQASGELFF.

This clonotype has ten or more counts. The J gene is TRBJ2-7, the V gene TRBV9, with 7 bases fitting TRBD2. The V gene end was trimmed by 4 bases and the J gene end by 7 bases; junction bases not matched to a gene: 17. CDR1 and CDR2 from the germline V gene are SGDLS and YYNGEE. This CDR3 is 16 amino acids long. CDR3 sequence (DNA): TGTGCCAGCAGCCCTGACCTGACCGGGGGGTCCCTGGAGCAGTACTTC. Amino acids: CASSPDLTGGSLEQYF.

J is TRBJ2-2 and V is TRBV3-1; TRBD2 might be the D (6 bases). Germline assignment: CDR1 LGHDT and CDR2 YNNKEL (reference sequence). The V and J ends lost 1 base and 3 bases respectively, with 15 bases between them. The CDR3 consists of 17 residues. The CDR3 sequence: CASSQGPPERDTGELFF. The CDR3 bases are TGTGCCAGCAGCCAAGGTCCCCCCGAGCGGGACACCGGGGAGCTGTTTTTT.

This clonotype has at least ten counts. This chain uses TRBV3-1 with TRBJ1-1, with D possibly matching TRBD1 (6 bases). The CDR3 runs 15 residues. Germline-derived CDR1 and CDR2 are LGHDT and YNNKEL (reference sequence). Trimming cost V 8 bases and J 5 bases, with 21 bases left between them. CDR3 DNA: TGTGCCAGCTCCCCGGGGGGGGGCGGTAGGACTGAAGCTTTCTTT. Protein product: CASSPGGGGRTEAFF.

At least ten counts were recorded for this clonotype. The DNA for the CDR3 is TGCAGTGCCGGTTTTGGACCCACCGGGGAGCTGTTTTTT. Amino acids: CSAGFGPTGELFF. The rearrangement joins TRBV20-1 to TRBJ2-2, with unresolved D. Trimming removed 6 bases at V and 4 bases at J, with 12 bases between. The CDR3 is made up of 13 amino acids. Germline V CDR1 and CDR2: DFQATT, SNEGSKA (reference sequence).

The genes are TRBV25-1 and TRBJ2-1, with 7 bases that match TRBD2. Germline values: CDR1 MGHDK, CDR2 SYGVNS. J gave up 8 bases and V 7 bases, and 14 bases lay outside the gene matches. The CDR3 consists of 15 residues. CDR3 loop: CASTAPGTTSHEQFF. Written as DNA, the CDR3 is TGTGCCAGCACCGCACCCGGGACTACATCCCATGAGCAGTTCTTC.

This clonotype came up many times. The chain couples TRBV20-1 to TRBJ2-1, with 8 bases identical to TRBD1. Trimming took 6 bases from V and 4 from J; bases not matched to a gene: 14. The CDR3 has 16 residues. Germline V gene data show CDR1 as DFQATT and CDR2 as SNEGSKA (reference sequence). CDR3 DNA sequence: TGCAGTGCCGCCCCGGGGGAAACAGGGGGATACAATGAGCAGTTCTTC. Residues: CSAAPGETGGYNEQFF.